The source of this T cell receptor beta chain is a study of shared clonotypes between healthy human individuals. The V gene lost 0 bases and the J gene lost 6 bases, with 8 bases spanning the gap. This CDR3 has 13 residues. CDR1 SEHNR and CDR2 FQNEAQ come from the germline V gene (reference sequence). Naive CD8 cells were CD45RO-negative, positively selected for CCR7, excluding terminally differentiated effector memory CD45RA+ cells. Deep was the level at which the assay was run. Some clones are missing from TCRdb's copy, which holds only in-frame ones; the method was immunoSEQ multiplex PCR. The sample holds about 610,000 clones, roughly 96% seen once. Study-level points and caveats: With a handful of donors compared, about 5.2% of naive CD4 clonotypes were shared. It was anticipated that sequencing depth would influence how many clonotypes donors shared. Depth was large, yet rarefaction showed that sorted-subset sequencing was incomplete.

For this clone: Its antigen is as yet unknown.

The clonotype originates from a woman aged 30 to 39 in good health. The chain has TRBV7-9 and TRBJ1-2; weak D call: TRBD1 (5 bases). The sequencing sample was made of naive CD8+ T cells sorted from blood. The chain's CDR3 is CASSLAGTNGYTF. The CDR3, as DNA: TGTGCCAGCAGCTTAGCGGGGACGAATGGCTACACCTTC.